These 19 T cell receptor beta chains were sequenced from one sample in a study of cytomegalovirus exposure and HLA in healthy donors. Assay used: immunoSEQ multiplex PCR; TCRdb lists only in-frame clones, some missing. The data hold over 250,000 clones, with about 85% observed a single time. The sample comprised PBMCs. The receptors shown here come from a woman aged 25 to 39 in good health and CMV-seropositive.

The chain employs TRBV27 and TRBJ1-1; 10 bases are shared with TRBD1. Germline V gene lookup returns CDR1 MNHEY and CDR2 SMNVEV (reference sequence). CDR3 length equals 19 residues. The ends lost 5 bases at V and 3 bases at J; junction bases unmatched: 18. The CDR3 DNA is TGTGCCAGCAGTCTACGAATGGACAGGGGGGGGAAACTTTACACTGAAGCTTTCTTT. Amino acids: CASSLRMDRGGKLYTEAFF.

The chain is built from TRBV7-8 and TRBJ1-2; D gene ambiguous. The germline gives CDR1 SGHVS, CDR2 FQNEAQ. The CDR3 is 18 amino acids. Trimming removed 3 bases at V and 1 base at J, with 21 bases between. The CDR3 protein is CASSFYRVMSDLNYGYTF. For the CDR3, the DNA is TGTGCCAGCAGCTTTTACCGTGTTATGAGCGACCTTAACTATGGCTACACCTTC.

The J gene is TRBJ2-7, the V gene TRBV9; tentatively, D is TRBD2 (7 bases). The length of the CDR3 is 15 residues. The germline V gene has CDR1 SGDLS and CDR2 YYNGEE. V was pared by 0 bases and J by 4 bases, with 14 bases between. CDR3 amino acids: CASSVEVGGTYEQYF. CDR3 DNA: TGTGCCAGCAGCGTAGAGGTGGGAGGGACATACGAGCAGTACTTC.

This clone was counted a few times. The chain recombines TRBV6-1 with TRBJ1-5; weak D call: TRBD1 (5 bases). This CDR3 comprises 14 residues. Trimming took off 2 bases at V and 4 bases at J, with 9 bases between the two ends. CDR1 MNHNS and CDR2 SASEGT come from the germline V gene. The CDR3 nucleotides are TGTGCCAGCAGTGAATTGGGGGGAAATCAGCCCCAGCATTTT. Its protein is CASSELGGNQPQHF.

The rearrangement joins TRBV30 to TRBJ1-2, with D unresolved. This CDR3 is 13 amino acids long. Germline V lookup: CDR1 GTSNPN, CDR2 SVGIG (reference sequence). Trimming left V 2 bases short and J 8 bases short, with 15 bases between. Here the CDR3 reads CAWSQQVRHGYTF. The CDR3 nucleotides are TGTGCCTGGAGTCAGCAAGTGAGGCACGGCTACACCTTC.

The rearrangement uses TRBV6-5 and TRBJ2-7, with D unresolved. V lost 5 bases to trimming and J lost 7 bases, with 12 bases between them. This CDR3 is 12 amino acids long. Germline values: CDR1 MNHEY, CDR2 SVGAGI. CDR3 region: CASSRPSREQYF. In DNA, the CDR3 is TGTGCCAGCAGTCGCCCCAGTCGGGAGCAGTACTTC.

This clone was seen only once. Distinct nucleotide sequences in the sample also encode this CDR3. The rearrangement joins TRBV4-3 to TRBJ2-7, with 10 bases lining up with TRBD2. After removal of 1 base from V and 4 bases from J, the junction contained 4 bases not matched to a gene. CDR1 and CDR2 from the germline V gene are LGHNA and YSLEER. The CDR3 sequence is 15 residues long. CDR3 amino acids: CASSQGTSGTYEQYF. The DNA for the CDR3 is TGCGCCAGCAGCCAAGGTACTAGCGGGACTTACGAGCAGTACTTC.

The chain combines TRBV7-9 with TRBJ1-2, with a possible D match to TRBD1 (6 bases). The CDR3 spans 14 residues. V was pared by 2 bases and J by 4 bases, with 11 bases between. Germline loops: CDR1 SEHNR, CDR2 FQNEAQ (reference sequence). CDR3 sequence (DNA): TGTGCCAGCAGCTTAATCCAGGGGTCCTATGGCTACACCTTC. Its protein product is CASSLIQGSYGYTF.

The chain is built from TRBV10-3 and TRBJ1-4; D gene ambiguous. The ends were cut back, 3 bases at V and 7 bases at J, with 9 bases in the middle. The CDR3 has 13 amino acids. The germline V gene has CDR1 ENHRY and CDR2 SYGVKD. The DNA for the CDR3 is TGTGCCATCAGTGACAGGCTAGCTGAAAAACTGTTTTTT. Residues: CAISDRLAEKLFF.

The chain couples TRBV7-2 to TRBJ2-7; D may correspond to TRBD1 or TRBD2 (6 bases each). Trimming shortened V by 5 bases and J by 2 bases, and 16 bases separated the two germline ends. Germline values: CDR1 SGHTA, CDR2 FQGNSA. The length of the CDR3 is 15 residues. In nucleotides, the CDR3 is TGTGCCAGCAGCCAGGACAGCGGGTTCCCCTACGAGCAGTACTTC. Protein product: CASSQDSGFPYEQYF.

This CDR3 reads CSVVGANGYTF. Here the CDR3 DNA reads TGCAGCGTTGTAGGGGCTAACGGCTACACCTTC. The chain uses TRBV29-1 and TRBJ1-2; tentatively, D is TRBD1 (5 bases). With 4 bases removed from V and 8 bases from J, the gap between germline ends came to 11 bases. The germline CDR1 and CDR2 sequences are SQVTM and ANQGSEA. The CDR3 sequence is 11 residues long.

J is TRBJ2-3 and V is TRBV5-1, with 8 bases identical to TRBD2. CDR1 and CDR2 (germline): SGHRS, YFSETQ. This CDR3 region has 15 residues. Unmatched junction bases numbered 3, after V lost 3 bases and J lost 0 bases. The CDR3 DNA reads TGCGCCAGCAGCTCACTAGCGGAGAGCACAGATACGCAGTATTTT. It encodes CASSSLAESTDTQYF. Full variable domain (missing parts from reference TRBV5-1 and TRBJ2-3): KAGVTQTPRYLIKTRGQQVTLSCSPISGHRSVSWYQQTPGQGLQFLFEYFSETQRNKGNFPGRFSGRQFSNSRSEMNVSTLELGDSALYLCASSSLAESTDTQYFGPGTRLTVL.

J is TRBJ1-2 and V is TRBV28; D remains unclear. Germline CDR1 reads MDHEN; CDR2 reads SYDVKM. The germline V and J ends were trimmed by 4 bases and 5 bases, with 17 bases remaining between them. The CDR3 is 15 amino acids. CDR3 in amino acids: CASSSGTSFSYGYTF. CDR3 DNA sequence: TGTGCCAGCAGTTCCGGAACAAGCTTTTCATATGGCTACACCTTC.

This chain links TRBV28 with TRBJ2-7; 11 positions agree with TRBD2. Losses at the gene ends were 4 bases for V and 6 bases for J; bases not matched to a gene: 8. CDR3 length: 15 residues. CDR1 is MDHEN and CDR2 is SYDVKM in the germline V gene. In nucleotides, the CDR3 is TGTGCCAGCAGTTCAACACTGCTAGCGGGAGGCGAGCAGTACTTC. Translation gives CASSSTLLAGGEQYF.

This chain links TRBV6-4 with TRBJ2-1, with 7 positions matching TRBD2. Unmatched junction bases numbered 6, after V lost 5 bases and J lost 5 bases. Germline CDR1 MRHNA, CDR2 SNTAGT. The CDR3 contains 14 residues. The CDR3: CASSLASGHNEQFF. The CDR3 DNA follows: TGTGCCAGCAGTTTGGCTAGCGGACACAATGAGCAGTTCTTC.

This clone came up once. This chain connects TRBV7-2 to TRBJ2-1; TRBD2 is a possible D gene (6 bases). V shed 4 bases and J shed 0 bases, with 7 bases lying between them. This CDR3 contains 14 residues. Germline V gene lookup returns CDR1 SGHTA and CDR2 FQGNSA. CDR3 protein: CASSSGSSYNEQFF. Here the CDR3 DNA reads TGTGCCAGCAGCTCCGGGAGCTCCTACAATGAGCAGTTCTTC.

The gene calls are TRBV27 and TRBJ1-2, with D tentatively TRBD1 (5 bases). CDR3 length: 12 residues. V lost 6 bases, J lost 7 bases, and 12 bases lay in between. Germline V CDR1 and CDR2: MNHEY, SMNVEV (reference sequence). The CDR3 region has the DNA TGTGCCAGCAGCTTTAGGGGTGGTGGCTACACCTTC. This sequence encodes CASSFRGGGYTF.

The chain is built from TRBV5-6 and TRBJ2-1; D tentatively fits TRBD1 or TRBD2 (5 bases each). Trimming took 3 bases from V and 7 from J, leaving 14 bases between them. This CDR3 spans 14 amino acids. CDR1 and CDR2 (germline): SGHDT, YYEEEE. CDR3 sequence: CASSSGTYYNEQFF. CDR3 in DNA: TGTGCCAGCAGCTCCGGGACCTACTATAATGAGCAGTTCTTC.

The chain combines TRBV6-4 with TRBJ2-3; the D is unclear. CDR3 size: 14 residues. The V end was cut by 0 bases, the J end by 4 bases, with 8 bases between. Germline V CDR1 and CDR2: MRHNA, SNTAGT. This CDR3 is CASSDSGSSDTQYF. CDR3 bases: TGTGCCAGCAGTGACTCAGGCTCTTCAGATACGCAGTATTTT.